This TCR beta chain derives from a study of metastatic and nonmetastatic thyroid tumors. Each patient came to thyroid surgery without any prior treatment (of any kind). V lost 6 bases, J lost 8 bases, and 16 bases lay in between. Germline CDR1 is LGHDT and CDR2 is YNNKEL (reference sequence). The CDR3 is 13 residues long. TCRdb recomputed clones from the PCR reads via MiXCR. The table has about 85,000 clones, roughly 8.6% seen once. This clone was seen many times. Its antigen is still unknown. Overall study findings and caveats: In blood and tumor, TCR beta diversity was reportedly significantly higher in malignant thyroid tumors than in benign nodules.

This receptor was identified in a female donor with papillary thyroid cancer or a benign thyroid nodule (not recorded which). Some clones in this sample may be carry-over from other donors' samples. The sample comprised blood. J is TRBJ1-1 and V is TRBV3-1, with D uncertain. The CDR3 coding sequence is TGTGCCAGCAGATTAACGGGGATTGGGGAAGCTTTCTTT. It codes for CASRLTGIGEAFF. The full variable domain, with the rest looked up from reference TRBV3-1 and TRBJ1-1, is DTAVSQTPKYLVTQMGNDKSIKCEQNLGHDTMYWYKQDSKKFLKIMFSYNNKELIINETVPNRFSPKSPDKAHLNLHINSLELGDSAVYFCASRLTGIGEAFFGQGTRLTVV.